This passage covers 27 T cell receptor beta chains from one sample sequenced in a study of shared clonotypes between healthy human individuals. CD8 cells classed as naive were CD45RO-negative and positively selected for CCR7, excluding terminally differentiated effector memory CD45RA+ cells. The repertoire was sequenced with immunoSEQ multiplex PCR; TCRdb's copy has only in-frame clones and lacks some. This sample carries about 2.1 million clones, about 94% of them seen once, and the ten largest clones take more than 1.5%. Sequenced: naive CD8+ T cells from PBMCs. These receptors were taken from a man aged 18 to 29 in good health. Some clones in this sample may be carry-over from other donors' samples.

V is TRBV5-6 and J is TRBJ2-5; TRBD2 aligns across 9 bases. This CDR3 contains 14 residues. Looked up from germline, CDR1 is SGHDT and CDR2 is YYEEEE. V lost 4 bases, J lost 5 bases, and 6 bases stayed unmatched. In nucleotides, the CDR3 is TGTGCCAGCAGCATAGCGGGAGATAGGGAGACCCAGTACTTC. Translation: CASSIAGDRETQYF. The variable domain in full, completed from reference TRBV5-6 and TRBJ2-5, reads DAGVTQSPTHLIKTRGQQVTLRCSPKSGHDTVSWYQQALGQGPQFIFQYYEEEERQRGNFPDRFSGHQFPNYSSELNVNALLLGDSALYLCASSIAGDRETQYFGPGTRLLVL.

The chain carries TRBV6-6 and TRBJ2-7, with TRBD1 matching 8 bases. V lost 2 bases, J lost 6 bases, and 12 bases stayed unmatched. This CDR3 has 16 residues. Looked up from germline, CDR1 is MNHNY and CDR2 is SVGAGI (reference sequence). The CDR3 sequence is CASSYGWTGLLTEQYF. The CDR3 DNA reads as TGTGCCAGCAGTTACGGGTGGACAGGGCTGCTGACCGAGCAGTACTTC.

The chain uses TRBV6-1 and TRBJ2-1; TRBD2 agrees at 7 bases. This CDR3 contains 16 residues. The germline V gene has CDR1 MNHNS and CDR2 SASEGT. The ends lost 4 bases at V and 6 bases at J; junction bases unmatched: 12. CDR3 nucleotides: TGTGCCAGCAGTGGCAACCGGGACTACGAAACCAATGAGCAGTTCTTC. Amino acid sequence: CASSGNRDYETNEQFF.

The V call is TRBV19, the J call TRBJ2-7; possible D gene TRBD1, 5 bases. The V end was cut by 3 bases, the J end by 5 bases, with 14 bases between. The CDR3 is 14 amino acids. The germline CDR1 and CDR2 sequences are LNHDA and SQIVND (reference sequence). The CDR3 sequence: CASSIPGFDDEQYF. In nucleotides, the CDR3 is TGTGCCAGTAGTATCCCAGGGTTTGACGACGAGCAGTACTTC. The full variable domain, with the rest looked up from reference TRBV19 and TRBJ2-7, is DGGITQSPKYLFRKEGQNVTLSCEQNLNHDAMYWYRQDPGQGLRLIYYSQIVNDFQKGDIAEGYSVSREKKESFPLTVTSAQKNPTAFYLCASSIPGFDDEQYFGPGTRLTVT.

This chain links TRBV11-1 with TRBJ2-3; 7 bases are shared with TRBD2. The trim removed 5 bases at V and 1 base at J, leaving 3 bases unmatched. The CDR3 covers 14 residues. The germline V gene encodes CDR1 SGHAT and CDR2 FQDESV (reference sequence). The CDR3 DNA is TGTGCCAGCAGCCGCCTAGCGGGCACAGATACGCAGTATTTT. This gives the protein CASSRLAGTDTQYF. The full variable domain, its missing parts supplied by reference TRBV11-1 and TRBJ2-3, is EAEVAQSPRYKITEKSQAVAFWCDPISGHATLYWYRQILGQGPELLVQFQDESVVDDSQLPKDRFSAERLKGVDSTLKIQPAELGDSAMYLCASSRLAGTDTQYFGPGTRLTVL.

This clone is a singleton in its sample. CDR3 DNA sequence: TGTGCCAGCAGTGTATCCGGGACAGGGCCATACAATGAGCAGTTCTTC. It encodes CASSVSGTGPYNEQFF. The genes are TRBV25-1 and TRBJ2-1; TRBD1 aligns across 9 bases. CDR1 is MGHDK and CDR2 is SYGVNS in the germline V gene. CDR3 length: 16 residues. With 4 bases clipped from V and 4 bases from J, the junction kept 8 bases outside the gene matches.

This clone was detected only once. Other DNA sequences in this sample translate to the same CDR3. The chain recombines TRBV7-9 with TRBJ2-1; the match to TRBD2 covers 11 bases. V lost 4 bases and J lost 5; bases outside the gene matches: 4. This CDR3 spans 15 amino acids. Germline V gene lookup returns CDR1 SEHNR and CDR2 FQNEAQ (reference sequence). The DNA for the CDR3 is TGTGCCAGCAGCTCGTTAGCGGGAGGGAACAATGAGCAGTTCTTC. This encodes CASSSLAGGNNEQFF. Together with reference TRBV7-9 and TRBJ2-1, the CDR3 gives the full variable domain: DTGVSQNPRHKITKRGQNVTFRCDPISEHNRLYWYRQTLGQGPEFLTYFQNEAQLEKSRLLSDRFSAERPKGSFSTLEIQRTEQGDSAMYLCASSSLAGGNNEQFFGPGTRLTVL.

This chain links TRBV6-5 with TRBJ1-4; D is perhaps TRBD1 (6 bases). TRBJ2-2 explains the end of the DNA better; the J call may be wrong. The V gene's germline CDR1 is MNHEY and CDR2 SVGAGI. The CDR3 runs 11 residues. The CDR3 is CASSWGQELFF. The CDR3 DNA follows: TGTGCCAGCAGCTGGGGACAGGAGCTGTTTTTT.

This clone was found once. CDR3 in amino acids: CASNPGPGQGNIQYF. The CDR3 bases are TGTGCCAGCAACCCGGGACCGGGACAGGGAAACATTCAGTACTTC. The rearrangement uses TRBV4-2 and TRBJ2-4, with 9 bases fitting TRBD1. This CDR3 has 15 residues. Germline V lookup: CDR1 LGHNA, CDR2 YNFKEQ. Germline trimming cut 7 bases from V and 6 bases from J; bases unmatched to any gene: 10.

V and J are TRBV25-1 and TRBJ2-1; 8 bases agree with TRBD2. With 2 bases clipped from V and 4 bases from J, the junction kept 7 bases outside the gene matches. CDR1 is MGHDK, CDR2 SYGVNS, per germline. CDR3 length: 16 amino acids. The CDR3 sequence is CASSERSGSYYNEQFF. CDR3 sequence (DNA): TGTGCCAGCAGTGAACGCAGCGGGAGTTATTACAATGAGCAGTTCTTC. Drawing the rest from reference TRBV25-1 and TRBJ2-1, the complete variable domain is EADIYQTPRYLVIGTGKKITLECSQTMGHDKMYWYQQDPGMELHLIHYSYGVNSTEKGDLSSESTVSRIRTEHFPLTLESARPSHTSQYLCASSERSGSYYNEQFFGPGTRLTVL.

The V and J genes are TRBV5-5 and TRBJ2-7; 9 bases align to TRBD1. CDR3 length equals 14 residues. The ends lost 3 bases at V and 4 bases at J; junction bases unmatched: 5. CDR1 is SGHKS and CDR2 is YYEKEE in the germline V gene (reference sequence). This chain's CDR3 is CASSSKDRGYEQYF. The CDR3 bases are TGTGCCAGCAGCTCCAAGGACAGGGGATACGAGCAGTACTTC.

The chain combines TRBV4-1 with TRBJ2-2; unclear D gene. Germline V lookup: CDR1 MGHRA, CDR2 YSYEKL. The CDR3 contains 15 residues. V was clipped by 1 base and J by 6 bases, with 12 bases between them. The CDR3, as DNA: TGCGCCAGCAGCCAAGTTCAAATTATTGCCGGGGAGCTGTTTTTT. Translation: CASSQVQIIAGELFF.

The CDR3 protein is CASSTRGLETQYF. DNA for the CDR3: TGTGCCAGCAGCACCCGGGGACTAGAGACGCAGTATTTT. This chain joins TRBV7-9 and TRBJ2-3; TRBD2 agrees at 8 bases. Trimming cost V 5 bases and J 9 bases; bases outside gene matches: 7. The CDR3 spans 13 residues. The V gene's germline CDR1 is SEHNR and CDR2 FQNEAQ (reference sequence).

The chain recombines TRBV27 with TRBJ2-1; no clear D. The CDR3 is made up of 14 amino acids. CDR1 is MNHEY and CDR2 is SMNVEV in the germline V gene (reference sequence). V was pared by 2 bases and J by 5 bases, with 10 bases between. In DNA, the CDR3 is TGTGCCAGCAGTTTAACCGCGGTCGACAATGAGCAGTTCTTC. Translated, it gives CASSLTAVDNEQFF.

The chain carries TRBV5-4 and TRBJ2-2; 8 nucleotides agree with TRBD1. The CDR3 loop spans 13 amino acids. The ends lost 5 bases at V and 8 bases at J; junction bases unmatched: 5. Looked up from germline, CDR1 is SGHNT and CDR2 is YYREEE (reference sequence). DNA of the CDR3: TGTGCCAGCAGACCAGGGGGCCCGGGGGAGCTGTTTTTT. This sequence encodes CASRPGGPGELFF.

The chain recombines TRBV28 with TRBJ2-5; D remains ambiguous. V dropped 6 bases and J dropped 5 bases, with 13 bases sitting between them. The germline CDR1 and CDR2 sequences are MDHEN and SYDVKM. CDR3 length: 13 amino acids. The CDR3 DNA is TGTGCCAGCAGCCCTCTTCTGGGGGAGACCCAGTACTTC. Amino acid sequence: CASSPLLGETQYF.

The chain links TRBV19 to TRBJ1-1; 7 bases are a match to TRBD1. Germline V gene sequence: CDR1 LNHDA, CDR2 SQIVND (reference sequence). Trimming took 1 base from V and 7 from J; bases not matched to a gene: 6. This CDR3 region has 14 residues. For the CDR3, the DNA is TGTGCCAGTAGTATAGTAGACAGGGTGGTTGAAGCTTTCTTT. Protein: CASSIVDRVVEAFF.

The V call is TRBV5-4, the J call TRBJ1-2; tentative D call: TRBD1 (5 bases). The CDR3 extends over 15 amino acids. V dropped 5 bases and J dropped 7 bases, with 21 bases sitting between them. Germline CDR1 is SGHNT and CDR2 is YYREEE (reference sequence). The CDR3 region has the DNA TGTGCCAGCAGGGGACGGTCGGGTATTTTGGGTGGCTACACCTTC. It yields the protein CASRGRSGILGGYTF. Complete variable domain (other parts from reference TRBV5-4 and TRBJ1-2): ETGVTQSPTHLIKTRGQQVTLRCSSQSGHNTVSWYQQALGQGPQFIFQYYREEENGRGNFPPRFSGLQFPNYSSELNVNALELDDSALYLCASRGRSGILGGYTFGSGTRLTVV.

The chain is built from TRBV19 and TRBJ2-2; TRBD1 is a possible D gene (5 bases). V was clipped by 6 bases and J by 1 base, with 12 bases between them. The CDR3 extends over 15 amino acids. CDR1 LNHDA and CDR2 SQIVND come from the germline V gene (reference sequence). The CDR3, as DNA: TGTGCCAGTAGCTCAGGGTCCGGGAACACCGGGGAGCTGTTTTTT. It translates to CASSSGSGNTGELFF.

The genes are TRBV27 and TRBJ1-2; D possibly corresponds to TRBD1 (5 bases). The germline CDR1 and CDR2 sequences are MNHEY and SMNVEV (reference sequence). The V and J ends lost 5 bases and 1 base respectively, with 14 bases between them. This CDR3 has 15 amino acids. This CDR3 reads CASSTARGNNYGYTF. The CDR3, as DNA: TGTGCCAGCAGTACGGCCCGGGGGAATAACTATGGCTACACCTTC.

The rearrangement links TRBV9 to TRBJ1-4; TRBD1 might be the D (5 bases). Germline-derived CDR1 and CDR2 are SGDLS and YYNGEE. The V gene lost 0 bases and the J gene lost 7 bases, with 13 bases spanning the gap. CDR3 length equals 15 residues. The CDR3 protein is CASSVGRQGGEKLFF. The CDR3, as DNA: TGTGCCAGCAGCGTAGGTCGGCAGGGAGGTGAAAAACTGTTTTTT.

The J gene is TRBJ2-1, the V gene TRBV7-3, with TRBD2 identical over 9 bases. The CDR3 is 15 amino acids. Germline CDR1 SGHTA, CDR2 FQGTGA. V trimming: 2 bases; J trimming: 5 bases; junction bases outside the gene matches: 4. CDR3 nucleotides: TGTGCCAGCAGCTTAGCGGGAGGGGATAACAATGAGCAGTTCTTC. This encodes CASSLAGGDNNEQFF.

This chain joins TRBV30 and TRBJ2-7, with D possibly called TRBD1 or TRBD2 (5 bases each). This CDR3 spans 15 amino acids. V dropped 0 bases and J dropped 6 bases, with 18 bases sitting between them. The V gene's germline CDR1 is GTSNPN and CDR2 SVGIG (reference sequence). The CDR3 sequence: CAWSVVGTTAPEQYF. The CDR3 coding sequence is TGTGCCTGGAGTGTAGTCGGGACGACAGCCCCCGAGCAGTACTTC. The full variable domain, in which reference TRBV30 and TRBJ2-7 provide the parts outside the CDR3, is SQTIHQWPATLVQPVGSPLSLECTVEGTSNPNLYWYRQAAGRGLQLLFYSVGIGQISSEVPQNLSASRPQDRQFILSSKKLLLSDSGFYLCAWSVVGTTAPEQYFGPGTRLTVT.

J is TRBJ2-2 and V is TRBV10-3; D unclear. The germline CDR1 and CDR2 sequences are ENHRY and SYGVKD. The CDR3 has 15 residues. V lost 0 bases to trimming and J lost 0 bases, with 5 bases between them. The DNA for the CDR3 is TGTGCCATCAGTGAGTCGGGCACGAACACCGGGGAGCTGTTTTTT. It is translated as CAISESGTNTGELFF.

This clone showed up just once. V usage is TRBV7-7 and J usage is TRBJ2-5, with D unclear. Trimming removed 1 base at V and 5 bases at J, with 14 bases between. This CDR3 region has 15 residues. Germline CDR1 is SSHAT and CDR2 is FNYEAQ (reference sequence). In DNA form, the CDR3 reads TGTGCCAGCAGCTTAGTCGTGGGGAATTGGGAGACCCAGTACTTC. It codes for CASSLVVGNWETQYF.

The chain couples TRBV28 to TRBJ2-7; no clear D. The CDR3 is 10 residues long. V was cut by 8 bases and J by 6 bases, with 8 bases left in between. The germline gives CDR1 MDHEN, CDR2 SYDVKM. The CDR3 here is CASGWTEQYF. The CDR3 nucleotides read TGTGCCAGCGGCTGGACCGAGCAGTACTTC. Complete variable domain (other parts from reference TRBV28 and TRBJ2-7): DVKVTQSSRYLVKRTGEKVFLECVQDMDHENMFWYRQDPGLGLRLIYFSYDVKMKEKGDIPEGYSVSREKKERFSLILESASTNQTSMYLCASGWTEQYFGPGTRLTVT.

The rearrangement links TRBV27 to TRBJ2-1; D may be TRBD1 (6 bases). Between the trimmed V and J ends, which lost 7 bases and 7 bases, there was a span of 14 bases. The CDR3 sequence is 13 residues long. The germline V gene encodes CDR1 MNHEY and CDR2 SMNVEV (reference sequence). The CDR3 coding sequence is TGTGCCAGCAAGGTATCAGGGGAAAATGAGCAGTTCTTC. Protein sequence: CASKVSGENEQFF.